This TCR beta chain originates from a study of CD8+CD57+ T cells in acquired aplastic anemia. In the study overall: Isolated CD4+ and CD8+ cells, once sorted, yielded DNA averaging approximately 3 ug. Findings of the study overall: The CD8+ Simpson's diversity of patients and controls was not significantly different. In common between the patients and the controls were approximately 30 CD8+ CDR3 sequences.

Genomic DNA acted as the template from which TCR beta VDJ combination and CDR3 sequence profiling were carried out. MiXCR, applied by TCRdb to the reads, yields one record per CDR3 protein. The sample has a few hundred thousand distinct CDR3 sequences, around 30% seen once. Germline CDR1 is ENHRY and CDR2 is SYGVKD. Trimming shortened V by 8 bases and J by 1 base, and 12 bases separated the two germline ends. The CDR3 spans 13 residues. By flow cytometry, patients selected for sequencing had shown an expansion of CD8+CD57+ cells. Each patient carried a diagnosis of severe acquired aplastic anemia. This clonotype has at least ten counts. Its antigen remains unknown.

This chain connects TRBV10-3 to TRBJ2-7, with TRBD1 as a possible D gene (5 bases). This receptor was taken from a human donor with aplastic anemia. Specimen: sorted CD4+, CD8+, or CD8+CD57+ T cells (not recorded which) from PBMCs. The CDR3 sequence: CAISPGQSYEQYF. CDR3 DNA: TGTGCCATCTCCCCAGGGCAGTCCTACGAGCAGTACTTC.